This TCR beta chain comes out of a study of cytomegalovirus exposure and HLA in healthy donors. Primers included in the PCR were 60 Vbeta and 13 Jbeta primers. The repertoire was sequenced with immunoSEQ multiplex PCR; TCRdb's copy has only in-frame clones and lacks some. The table has approximately 99,000 clones, roughly four fifths seen once; the top ten hold about 5%. General observations from the study: TCR sequences were mostly rare, though some public TCRs occurred in many donors.

Turning to this clone: Its antigen is not known.

Germline CDR1 is SGHRS and CDR2 is YFSETQ. J gave up 7 bases and V 3 bases, and 9 bases lay outside the gene matches. CDR3 length: 15 amino acids. The origin of this receptor is a middle-aged man in good health and CMV-seropositive. J is TRBJ2-3 and V is TRBV5-1; TRBD2 aligns across 9 bases. The material sequenced was PBMCs. The CDR3: CASSSQRGDGYTQYF. CDR3 DNA sequence: TGCGCCAGCAGCTCCCAGCGGGGGGACGGGTATACGCAGTATTTT.